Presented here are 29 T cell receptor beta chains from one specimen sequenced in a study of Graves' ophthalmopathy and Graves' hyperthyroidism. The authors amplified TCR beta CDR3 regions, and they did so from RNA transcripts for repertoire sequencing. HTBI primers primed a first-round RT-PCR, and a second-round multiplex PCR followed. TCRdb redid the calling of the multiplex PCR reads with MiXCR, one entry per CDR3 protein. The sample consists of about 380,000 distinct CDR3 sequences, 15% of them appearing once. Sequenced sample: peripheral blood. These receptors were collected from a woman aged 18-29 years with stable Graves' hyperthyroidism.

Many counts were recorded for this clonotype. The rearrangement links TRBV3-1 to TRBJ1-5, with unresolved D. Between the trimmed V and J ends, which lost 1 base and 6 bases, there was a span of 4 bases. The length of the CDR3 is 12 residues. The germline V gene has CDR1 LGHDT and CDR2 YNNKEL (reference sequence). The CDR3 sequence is CASSQGPQPQHF. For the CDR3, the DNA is TGTGCCAGCAGCCAAGGACCTCAGCCCCAGCATTTT.

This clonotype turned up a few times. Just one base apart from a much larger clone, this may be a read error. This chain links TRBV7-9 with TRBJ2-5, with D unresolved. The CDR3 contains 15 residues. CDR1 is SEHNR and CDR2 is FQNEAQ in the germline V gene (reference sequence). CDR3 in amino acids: CASSLGVRAEETKYF. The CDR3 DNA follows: TGTGCCAGCAGCTTAGGAGTCCGGGCAGAAGAGACCAAGTACTTC.

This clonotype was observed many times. The CDR3 spells CATSDTRQGSAGELFF. CDR3 sequence (DNA): TGTGCCACCAGTGACACCAGACAGGGGAGCGCCGGGGAGCTGTTTTTT. The chain combines TRBV24-1 with TRBJ2-2, with 8 positions matching TRBD1. The CDR3 contains 16 residues. Looked up from germline, CDR1 is KGHDR and CDR2 is SFDVKD. V lost 4 bases to trimming and J lost 6 bases; unmatched junction nucleotides: 9.

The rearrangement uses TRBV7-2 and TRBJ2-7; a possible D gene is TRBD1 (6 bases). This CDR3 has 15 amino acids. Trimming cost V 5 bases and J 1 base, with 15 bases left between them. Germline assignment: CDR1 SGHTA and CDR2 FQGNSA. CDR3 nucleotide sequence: TGTGCCAGCAGCCCTCGGACAGTAAAATCCTACGAGCAGTACTTC. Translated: CASSPRTVKSYEQYF.

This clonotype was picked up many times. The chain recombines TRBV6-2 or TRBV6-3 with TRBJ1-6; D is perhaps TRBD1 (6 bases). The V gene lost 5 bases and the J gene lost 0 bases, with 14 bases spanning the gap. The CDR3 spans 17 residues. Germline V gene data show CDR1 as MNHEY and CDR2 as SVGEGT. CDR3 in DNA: TGTGCCAGCAGTCCGGGACACTTGAGCTCCTATAATTCACCCCTCCACTTT. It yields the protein CASSPGHLSSYNSPLHF.

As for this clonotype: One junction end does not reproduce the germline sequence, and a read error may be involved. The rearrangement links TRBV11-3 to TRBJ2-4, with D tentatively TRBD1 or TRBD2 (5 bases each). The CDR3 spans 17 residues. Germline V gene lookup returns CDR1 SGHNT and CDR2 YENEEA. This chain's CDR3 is CASSFGPEGLAKNIKYF. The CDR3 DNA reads TGTGCCAGCAGCTTCGGGCCAGAGGGGCTAGCCAAAAACATTAAGTACTTC.

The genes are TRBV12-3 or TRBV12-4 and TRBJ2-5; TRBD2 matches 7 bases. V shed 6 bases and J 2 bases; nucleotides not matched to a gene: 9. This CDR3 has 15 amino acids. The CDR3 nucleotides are TGTGCCAGCAGCCAAGGGCGGGGGTGGCAAGAGACCCAGTACTTC. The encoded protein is CASSQGRGWQETQYF.

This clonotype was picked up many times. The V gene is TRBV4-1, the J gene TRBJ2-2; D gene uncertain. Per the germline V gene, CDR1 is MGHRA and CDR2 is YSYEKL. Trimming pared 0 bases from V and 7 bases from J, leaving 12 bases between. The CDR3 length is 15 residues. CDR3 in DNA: TGCGCCAGCAGCCAAGATAGAGCCGTCGGCGGGGAGCTGTTTTTT. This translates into CASSQDRAVGGELFF.

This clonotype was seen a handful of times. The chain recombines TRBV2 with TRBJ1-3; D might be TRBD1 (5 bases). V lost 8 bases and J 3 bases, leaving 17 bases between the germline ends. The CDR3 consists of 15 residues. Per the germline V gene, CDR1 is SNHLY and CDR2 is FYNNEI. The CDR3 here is CASGGVGGYGNTIYF. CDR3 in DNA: TGTGCCAGCGGAGGCGTGGGGGGATATGGAAACACCATATATTTT.

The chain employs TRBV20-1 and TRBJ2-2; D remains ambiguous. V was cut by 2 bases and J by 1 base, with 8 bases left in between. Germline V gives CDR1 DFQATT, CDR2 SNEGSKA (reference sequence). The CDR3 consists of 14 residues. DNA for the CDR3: TGCAGTGCTAGACCCTGGCGGAACACCGGGGAGCTGTTTTTT. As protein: CSARPWRNTGELFF.

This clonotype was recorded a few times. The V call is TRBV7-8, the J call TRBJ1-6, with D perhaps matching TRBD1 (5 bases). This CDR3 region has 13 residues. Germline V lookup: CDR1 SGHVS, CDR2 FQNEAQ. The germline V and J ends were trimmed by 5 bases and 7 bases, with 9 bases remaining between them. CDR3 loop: CASSEDMNSPLHF. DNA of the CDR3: TGTGCCAGCAGCGAGGACATGAATTCACCCCTCCACTTT.

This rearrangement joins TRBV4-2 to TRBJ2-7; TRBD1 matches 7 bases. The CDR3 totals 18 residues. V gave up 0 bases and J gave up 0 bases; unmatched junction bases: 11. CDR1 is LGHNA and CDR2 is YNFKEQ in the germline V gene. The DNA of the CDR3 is TGTGCCAGCAGCCAAGATCCGCCCCGAAGGGACAGCTCCTACGAGCAGTACTTC. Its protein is CASSQDPPRRDSSYEQYF.

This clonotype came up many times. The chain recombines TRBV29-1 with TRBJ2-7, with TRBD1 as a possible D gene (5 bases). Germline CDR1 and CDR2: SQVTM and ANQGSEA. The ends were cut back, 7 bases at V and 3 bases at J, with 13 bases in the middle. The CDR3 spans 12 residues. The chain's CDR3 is CSAATTVYEQYF. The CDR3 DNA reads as TGCAGCGCTGCCACGACAGTCTACGAGCAGTACTTC.

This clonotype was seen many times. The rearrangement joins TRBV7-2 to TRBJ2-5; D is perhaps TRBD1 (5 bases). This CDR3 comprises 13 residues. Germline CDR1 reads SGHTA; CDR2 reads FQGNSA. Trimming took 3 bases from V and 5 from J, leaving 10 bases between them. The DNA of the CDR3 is TGTGCCAGCAGCTTGCAGGGTAGCGAGACCCAGTACTTC. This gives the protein CASSLQGSETQYF.

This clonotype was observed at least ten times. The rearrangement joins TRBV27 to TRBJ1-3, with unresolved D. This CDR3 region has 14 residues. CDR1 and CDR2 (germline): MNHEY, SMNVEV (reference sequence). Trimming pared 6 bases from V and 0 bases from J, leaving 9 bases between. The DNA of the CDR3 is TGTGCCAGCAGGGCCGACTTCTCTGGAAACACCATATATTTT. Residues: CASRADFSGNTIYF.

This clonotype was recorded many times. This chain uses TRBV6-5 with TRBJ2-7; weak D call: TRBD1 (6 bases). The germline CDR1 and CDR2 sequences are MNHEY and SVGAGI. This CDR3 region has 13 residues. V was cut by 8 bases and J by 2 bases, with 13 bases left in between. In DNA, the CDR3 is TGTGCCAGCGCGTCCAGGGGACCCTACGAGCAGTACTTC. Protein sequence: CASASRGPYEQYF.

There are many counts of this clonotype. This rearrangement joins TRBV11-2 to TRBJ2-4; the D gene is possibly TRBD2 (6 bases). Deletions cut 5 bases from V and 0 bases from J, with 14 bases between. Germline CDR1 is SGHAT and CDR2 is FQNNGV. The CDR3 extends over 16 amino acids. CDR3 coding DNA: TGTGCCAGCAGCCTTGGGAGGAATCTAGCCAAAAACATTCAGTACTTC. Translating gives CASSLGRNLAKNIQYF. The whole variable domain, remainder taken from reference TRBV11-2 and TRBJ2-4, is EAGVAQSPRYKIIEKRQSVAFWCNPISGHATLYWYQQILGQGPKLLIQFQNNGVVDDSQLPKDRFSAERLKGVDSTLKIQPAKLEDSAVYLCASSLGRNLAKNIQYFGAGTRLSVL.

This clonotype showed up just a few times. CDR3 residues: CASSLDRSLHF. The CDR3 DNA sequence: TGTGCCAGCAGCTTGGACAGGTCCCTCCACTTT. J is TRBJ1-6 and V is TRBV7-9, with TRBD1 matching 7 bases. The CDR3 totals 11 residues. Germline-derived CDR1 and CDR2 are SEHNR and FQNEAQ (reference sequence). Trimming cost V 3 bases and J 14 bases; bases outside gene matches: 1. Complete variable domain (other parts from reference TRBV7-9 and TRBJ1-6): DTGVSQNPRHKITKRGQNVTFRCDPISEHNRLYWYRQTLGQGPEFLTYFQNEAQLEKSRLLSDRFSAERPKGSFSTLEIQRTEQGDSAMYLCASSLDRSLHFGNGTRLTVT.

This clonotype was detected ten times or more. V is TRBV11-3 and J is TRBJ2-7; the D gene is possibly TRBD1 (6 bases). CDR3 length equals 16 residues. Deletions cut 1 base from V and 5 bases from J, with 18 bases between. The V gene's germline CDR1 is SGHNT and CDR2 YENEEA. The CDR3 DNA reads TGTGCCAGCAGCTTAGGGGGAACAGGGTTTTCCCACGAGCAGTACTTC. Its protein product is CASSLGGTGFSHEQYF.

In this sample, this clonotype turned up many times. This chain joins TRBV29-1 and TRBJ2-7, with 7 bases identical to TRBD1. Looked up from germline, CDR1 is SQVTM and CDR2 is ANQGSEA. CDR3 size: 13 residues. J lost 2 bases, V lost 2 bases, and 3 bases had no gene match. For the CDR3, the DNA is TGCAGCGTTGAAACCGGGACAGCCTACGAGCAGTACTTC. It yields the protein CSVETGTAYEQYF.

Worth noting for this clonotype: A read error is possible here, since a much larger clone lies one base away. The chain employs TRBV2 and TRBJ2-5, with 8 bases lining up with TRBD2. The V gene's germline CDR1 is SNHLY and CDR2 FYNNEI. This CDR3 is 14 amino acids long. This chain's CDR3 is CASSDGSGEDTQYF. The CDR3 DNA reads TGTGCCAGCAGTGACGGTAGCGGGGAAGATACCCAGTACTTC.

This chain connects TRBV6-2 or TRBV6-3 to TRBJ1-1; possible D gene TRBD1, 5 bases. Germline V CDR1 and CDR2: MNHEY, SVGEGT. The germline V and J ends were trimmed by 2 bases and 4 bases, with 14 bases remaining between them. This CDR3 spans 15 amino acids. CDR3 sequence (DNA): TGTGCCAGCAGTTACAAAAGGGACTCCGGCACTGAAGCTTTCTTT. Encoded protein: CASSYKRDSGTEAFF.

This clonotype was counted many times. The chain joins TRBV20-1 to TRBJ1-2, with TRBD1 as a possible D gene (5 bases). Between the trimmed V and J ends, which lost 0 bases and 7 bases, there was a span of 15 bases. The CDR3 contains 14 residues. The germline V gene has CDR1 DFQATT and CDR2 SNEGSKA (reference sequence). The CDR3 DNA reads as TGCAGTGCTAGAGATCCGGGGGGTGCGGGTGGCTACACCTTC. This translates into CSARDPGGAGGYTF.

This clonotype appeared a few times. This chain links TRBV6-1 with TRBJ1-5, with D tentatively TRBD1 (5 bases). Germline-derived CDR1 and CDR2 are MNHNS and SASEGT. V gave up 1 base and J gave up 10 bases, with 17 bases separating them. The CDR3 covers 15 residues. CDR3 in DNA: TGTGCCAGCAGTGAAGACCCGGACAACGTCCAACCCCAGCATTTT. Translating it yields CASSEDPDNVQPQHF.

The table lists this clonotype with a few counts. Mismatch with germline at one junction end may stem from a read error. CDR3 nucleotides: TGTGCCAGCAGGAGTATCGGGGAGCTGTGTTTT. Amino acid sequence: CASRSIGELCF. The chain joins TRBV6-1 to TRBJ2-2; TRBD2 might be the D (5 bases). The CDR3 consists of 11 residues. In germline, CDR1 is MNHNS, CDR2 SASEGT.

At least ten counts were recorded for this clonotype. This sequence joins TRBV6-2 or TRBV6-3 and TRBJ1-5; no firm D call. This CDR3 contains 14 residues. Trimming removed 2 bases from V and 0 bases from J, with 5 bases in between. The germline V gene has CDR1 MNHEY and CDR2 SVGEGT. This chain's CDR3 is CASSYPLSNQPQHF. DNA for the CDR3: TGTGCCAGCAGTTACCCCCTTAGCAATCAGCCCCAGCATTTT.

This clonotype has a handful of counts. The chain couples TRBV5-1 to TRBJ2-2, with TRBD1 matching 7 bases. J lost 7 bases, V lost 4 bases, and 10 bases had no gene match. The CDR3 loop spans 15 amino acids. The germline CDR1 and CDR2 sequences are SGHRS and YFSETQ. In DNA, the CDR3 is TGCGCCAGCAGCCCCGGACAGGCTGGGGGCGGGGAGCTGTTTTTT. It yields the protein CASSPGQAGGGELFF.

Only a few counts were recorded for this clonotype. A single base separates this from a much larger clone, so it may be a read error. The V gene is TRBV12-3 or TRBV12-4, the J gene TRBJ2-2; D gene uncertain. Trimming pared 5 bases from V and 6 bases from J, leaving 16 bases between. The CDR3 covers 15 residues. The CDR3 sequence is CASSPDPTGAGELFF. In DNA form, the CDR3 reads TGTGCCAGCAGTCCGGACCCCACTGGGGCCGGGGAGCTGTTTTTT.

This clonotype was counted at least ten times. The CDR3, as DNA: TGTGCCAGCAGCCAGGAGGGACAGCAAGAGACCCAGTACTTC. It yields the protein CASSQEGQQETQYF. The V and J genes are TRBV4-2 and TRBJ2-5; a possible D gene is TRBD1 (7 bases). The CDR3 runs to 14 residues. Germline-derived CDR1 and CDR2 are LGHNA and YNFKEQ. V lost 3 bases to trimming and J lost 2 bases, with 10 bases between them.